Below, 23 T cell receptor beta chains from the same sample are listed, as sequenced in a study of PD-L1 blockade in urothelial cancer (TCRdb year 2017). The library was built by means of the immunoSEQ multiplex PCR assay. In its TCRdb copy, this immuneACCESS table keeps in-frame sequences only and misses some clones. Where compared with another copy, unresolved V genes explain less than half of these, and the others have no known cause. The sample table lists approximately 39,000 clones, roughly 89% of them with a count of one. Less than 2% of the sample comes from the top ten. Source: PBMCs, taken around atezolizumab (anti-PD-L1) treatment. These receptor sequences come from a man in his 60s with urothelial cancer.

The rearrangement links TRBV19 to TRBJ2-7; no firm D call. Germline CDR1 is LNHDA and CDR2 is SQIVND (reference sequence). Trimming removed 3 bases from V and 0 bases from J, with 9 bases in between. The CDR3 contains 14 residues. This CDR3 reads CASSIASSSYEQYF. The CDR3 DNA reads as TGTGCCAGTAGTATCGCCTCGAGCTCCTACGAGCAGTACTTC.

The CDR3 DNA sequence: TGTGCCAGCAGCGCCTCTCAGGGAGGCGAGACCCAGTACTTC. As protein: CASSASQGGETQYF. The chain combines TRBV7-9 with TRBJ2-5; a possible D gene is TRBD2 (6 bases). The ends were cut back, 5 bases at V and 5 bases at J, with 15 bases in the middle. Germline V lookup: CDR1 SEHNR, CDR2 FQNEAQ (reference sequence). This CDR3 comprises 14 residues.

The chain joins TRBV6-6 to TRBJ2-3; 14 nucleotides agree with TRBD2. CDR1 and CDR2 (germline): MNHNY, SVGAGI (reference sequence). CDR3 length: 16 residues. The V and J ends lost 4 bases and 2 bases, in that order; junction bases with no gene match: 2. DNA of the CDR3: TGTGCCAGCAGTTGGACTAGCGGGAGGTACACAGATACGCAGTATTTT. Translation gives CASSWTSGRYTDTQYF.

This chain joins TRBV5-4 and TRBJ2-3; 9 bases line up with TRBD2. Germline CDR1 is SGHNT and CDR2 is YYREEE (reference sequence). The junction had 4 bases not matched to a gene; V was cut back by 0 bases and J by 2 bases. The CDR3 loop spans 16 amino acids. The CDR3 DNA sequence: TGTGCCAGCAGCTTGGGGCGGGGGGGCCACACAGATACGCAGTATTTT. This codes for CASSLGRGGHTDTQYF.

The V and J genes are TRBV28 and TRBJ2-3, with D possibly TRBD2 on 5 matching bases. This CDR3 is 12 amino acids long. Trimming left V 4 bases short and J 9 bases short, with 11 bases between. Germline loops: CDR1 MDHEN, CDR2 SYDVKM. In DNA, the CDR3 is TGTGCCAGCAGTTATAACGAGCGGACGCAGTATTTT. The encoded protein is CASSYNERTQYF.

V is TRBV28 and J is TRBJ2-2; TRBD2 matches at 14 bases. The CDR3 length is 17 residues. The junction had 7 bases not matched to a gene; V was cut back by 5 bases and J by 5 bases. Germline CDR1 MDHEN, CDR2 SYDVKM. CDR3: CASSTRLAGGRTGELFF. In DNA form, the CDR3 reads TGTGCCAGCAGTACCAGACTAGCGGGAGGGCGAACCGGGGAGCTGTTTTTT.

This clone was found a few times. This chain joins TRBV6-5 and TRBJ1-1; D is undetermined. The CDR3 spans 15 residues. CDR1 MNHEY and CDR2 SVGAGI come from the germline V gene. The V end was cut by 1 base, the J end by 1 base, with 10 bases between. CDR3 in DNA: TGTGCCAGCAGTTACTATTTTGCGGGGAACACTGAAGCTTTCTTT. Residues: CASSYYFAGNTEAFF.

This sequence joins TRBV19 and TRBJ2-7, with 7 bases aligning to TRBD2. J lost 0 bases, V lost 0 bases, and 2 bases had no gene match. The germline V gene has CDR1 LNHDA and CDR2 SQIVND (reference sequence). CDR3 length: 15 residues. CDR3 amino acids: CASSIDAGVSYEQYF. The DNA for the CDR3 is TGTGCCAGTAGTATAGACGCGGGGGTCTCCTACGAGCAGTACTTC.

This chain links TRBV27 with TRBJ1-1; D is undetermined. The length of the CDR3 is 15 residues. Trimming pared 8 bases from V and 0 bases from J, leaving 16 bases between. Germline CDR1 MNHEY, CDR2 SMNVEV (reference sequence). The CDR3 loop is CASGRVQDLNTEAFF. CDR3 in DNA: TGTGCCAGCGGCCGGGTGCAAGACCTGAACACTGAAGCTTTCTTT.

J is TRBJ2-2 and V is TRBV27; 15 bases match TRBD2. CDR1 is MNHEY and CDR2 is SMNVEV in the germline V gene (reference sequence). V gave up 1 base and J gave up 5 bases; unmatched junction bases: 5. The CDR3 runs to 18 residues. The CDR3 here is CASSLWGLAGGGTGELFF. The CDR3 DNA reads TGTGCCAGCAGTTTATGGGGACTAGCGGGAGGAGGAACCGGGGAGCTGTTTTTT.

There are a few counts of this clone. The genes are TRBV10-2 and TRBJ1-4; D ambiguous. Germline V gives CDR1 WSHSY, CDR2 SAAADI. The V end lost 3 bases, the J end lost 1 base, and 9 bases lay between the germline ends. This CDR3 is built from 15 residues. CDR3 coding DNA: TGCGCCAGCAGTGATAGAGAGAGAACTAATGAAAAACTGTTTTTT. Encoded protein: CASSDRERTNEKLFF.

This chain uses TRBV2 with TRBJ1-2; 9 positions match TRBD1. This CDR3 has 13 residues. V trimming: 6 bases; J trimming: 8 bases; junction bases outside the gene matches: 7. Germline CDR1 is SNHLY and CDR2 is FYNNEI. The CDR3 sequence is CASSQRQGGGYTF. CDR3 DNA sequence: TGTGCCAGCAGCCAGAGACAGGGGGGGGGCTACACCTTC.

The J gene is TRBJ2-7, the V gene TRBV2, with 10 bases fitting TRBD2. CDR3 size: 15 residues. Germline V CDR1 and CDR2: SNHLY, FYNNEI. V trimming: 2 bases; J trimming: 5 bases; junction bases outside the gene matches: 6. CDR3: CASSESSSGRDEQYF. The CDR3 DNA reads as TGTGCCAGCAGTGAATCGTCTAGCGGGAGAGACGAGCAGTACTTC.

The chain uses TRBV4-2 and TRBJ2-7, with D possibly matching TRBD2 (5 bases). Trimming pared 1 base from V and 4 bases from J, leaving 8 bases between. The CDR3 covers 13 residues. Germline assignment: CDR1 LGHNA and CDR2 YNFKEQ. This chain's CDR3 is CASSQGLAYEQYF. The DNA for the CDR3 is TGTGCCAGCAGCCAAGGCCTAGCTTACGAGCAGTACTTC.

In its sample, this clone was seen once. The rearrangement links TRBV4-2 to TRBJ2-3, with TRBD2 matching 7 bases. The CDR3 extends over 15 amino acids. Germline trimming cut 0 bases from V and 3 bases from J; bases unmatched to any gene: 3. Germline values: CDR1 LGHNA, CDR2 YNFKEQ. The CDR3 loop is CASSQDQLATDTQYF. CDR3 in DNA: TGTGCCAGCAGCCAAGACCAACTAGCGACAGATACGCAGTATTTT.

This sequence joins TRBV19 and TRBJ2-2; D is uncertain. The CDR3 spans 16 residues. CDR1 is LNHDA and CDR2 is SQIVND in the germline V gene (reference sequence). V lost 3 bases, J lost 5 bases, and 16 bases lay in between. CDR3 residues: CASSMMWSRPTGELFF. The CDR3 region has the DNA TGTGCCAGTAGTATGATGTGGAGTCGGCCTACCGGGGAGCTGTTTTTT.

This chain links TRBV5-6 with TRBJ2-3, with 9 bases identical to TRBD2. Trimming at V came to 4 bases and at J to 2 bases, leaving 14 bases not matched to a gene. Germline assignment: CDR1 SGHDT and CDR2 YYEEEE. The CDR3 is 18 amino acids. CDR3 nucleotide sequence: TGTGCCAGCAGCGCAAAGGGCGGGAGGGCCTTTTACACAGATACGCAGTATTTT. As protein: CASSAKGGRAFYTDTQYF.

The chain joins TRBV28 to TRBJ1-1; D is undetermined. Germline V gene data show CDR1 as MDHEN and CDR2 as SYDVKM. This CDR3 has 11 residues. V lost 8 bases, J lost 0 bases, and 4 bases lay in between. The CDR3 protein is CASEVNTEAFF. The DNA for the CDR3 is TGTGCCAGCGAGGTGAACACTGAAGCTTTCTTT.

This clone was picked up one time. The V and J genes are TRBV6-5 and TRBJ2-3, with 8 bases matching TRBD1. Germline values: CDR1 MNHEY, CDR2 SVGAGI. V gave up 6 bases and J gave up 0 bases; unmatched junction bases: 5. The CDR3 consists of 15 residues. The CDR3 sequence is CASSNRGLSTDTQYF. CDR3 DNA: TGTGCCAGCAGCAACAGGGGGTTAAGCACAGATACGCAGTATTTT.

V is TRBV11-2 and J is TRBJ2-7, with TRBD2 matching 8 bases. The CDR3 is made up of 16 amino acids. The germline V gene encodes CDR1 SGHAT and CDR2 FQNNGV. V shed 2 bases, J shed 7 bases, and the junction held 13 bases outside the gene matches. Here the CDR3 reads CASSLHVAGGRTEQYF. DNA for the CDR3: TGTGCCAGCAGCTTACACGTTGCGGGAGGACGTACGGAGCAGTACTTC.

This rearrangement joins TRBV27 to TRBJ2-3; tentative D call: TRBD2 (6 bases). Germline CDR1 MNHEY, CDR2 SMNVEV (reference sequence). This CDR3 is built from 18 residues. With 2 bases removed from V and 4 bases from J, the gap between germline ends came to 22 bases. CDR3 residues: CASSLGWRRERASDTQYF. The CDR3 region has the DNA TGTGCCAGCAGTTTAGGGTGGCGGCGGGAAAGGGCTTCAGATACGCAGTATTTT.

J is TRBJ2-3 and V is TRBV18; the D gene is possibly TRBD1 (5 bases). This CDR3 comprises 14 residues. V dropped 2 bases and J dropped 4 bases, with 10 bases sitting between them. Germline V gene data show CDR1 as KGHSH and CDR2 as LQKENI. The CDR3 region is CASSPSQVADTQYF. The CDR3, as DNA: TGTGCCAGCTCACCATCACAGGTAGCAGATACGCAGTATTTT.

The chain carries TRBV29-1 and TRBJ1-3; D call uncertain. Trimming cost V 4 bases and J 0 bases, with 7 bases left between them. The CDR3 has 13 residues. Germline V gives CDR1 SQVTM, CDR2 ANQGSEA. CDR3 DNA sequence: TGCAGCGTTGGACATGACTCTGGAAACACCATATATTTT. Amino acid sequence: CSVGHDSGNTIYF.